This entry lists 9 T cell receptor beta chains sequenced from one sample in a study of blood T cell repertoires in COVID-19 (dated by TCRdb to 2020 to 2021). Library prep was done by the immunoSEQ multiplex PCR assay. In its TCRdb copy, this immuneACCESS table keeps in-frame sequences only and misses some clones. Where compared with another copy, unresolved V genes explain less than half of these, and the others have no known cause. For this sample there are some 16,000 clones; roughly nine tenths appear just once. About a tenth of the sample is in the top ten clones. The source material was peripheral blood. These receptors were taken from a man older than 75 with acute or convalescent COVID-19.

This CDR3 reads CASSWEDTEAFF. The CDR3 nucleotides read TGTGCCAGCAGTTGGGAGGACACTGAAGCTTTCTTT. This sequence joins TRBV28 and TRBJ1-1; D remains unclear. Germline V CDR1 and CDR2: MDHEN, SYDVKM. V dropped 4 bases and J dropped 3 bases, with 6 bases sitting between them. This CDR3 is built from 12 residues.

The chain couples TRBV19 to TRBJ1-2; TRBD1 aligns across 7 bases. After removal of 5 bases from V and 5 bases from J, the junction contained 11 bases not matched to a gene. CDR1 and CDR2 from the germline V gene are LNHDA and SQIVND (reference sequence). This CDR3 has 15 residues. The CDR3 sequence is CASSPGQTSFYGYTF. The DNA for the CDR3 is TGTGCCAGTAGTCCGGGACAGACCAGTTTTTATGGCTACACCTTC.

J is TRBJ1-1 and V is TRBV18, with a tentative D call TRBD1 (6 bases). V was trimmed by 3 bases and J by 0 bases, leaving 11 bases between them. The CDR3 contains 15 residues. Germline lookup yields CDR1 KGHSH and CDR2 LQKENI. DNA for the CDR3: TGTGCCAGCTCACCCAGTACAGGGATGAACACTGAAGCTTTCTTT. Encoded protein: CASSPSTGMNTEAFF.

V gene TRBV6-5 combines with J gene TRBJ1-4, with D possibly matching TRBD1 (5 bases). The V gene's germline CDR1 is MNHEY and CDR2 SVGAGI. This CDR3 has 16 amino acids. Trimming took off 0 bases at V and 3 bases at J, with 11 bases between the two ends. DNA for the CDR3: TGTGCCAGCAGTTACTCATGGGGGGGGGCTAATGAAAAACTGTTTTTT. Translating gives CASSYSWGGANEKLFF.

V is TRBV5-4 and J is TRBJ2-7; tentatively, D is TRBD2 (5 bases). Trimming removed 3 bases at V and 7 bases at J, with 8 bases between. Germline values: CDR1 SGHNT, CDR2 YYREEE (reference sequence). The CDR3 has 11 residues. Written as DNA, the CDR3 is TGTGCCAGCAGCTCGACGGGGGAGCAGTACTTC. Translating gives CASSSTGEQYF.

This CDR3 is CASSVGVTGGGPQHF. As DNA, the CDR3 is TGTGCCAGCAGCGTAGGGGTAACAGGGGGAGGGCCCCAGCATTTT. The chain has TRBV9 and TRBJ1-5, with 8 bases aligning to TRBD1. Trimming cost V 0 bases and J 9 bases; bases outside gene matches: 8. Per the germline V gene, CDR1 is SGDLS and CDR2 is YYNGEE. The CDR3 is 15 amino acids.

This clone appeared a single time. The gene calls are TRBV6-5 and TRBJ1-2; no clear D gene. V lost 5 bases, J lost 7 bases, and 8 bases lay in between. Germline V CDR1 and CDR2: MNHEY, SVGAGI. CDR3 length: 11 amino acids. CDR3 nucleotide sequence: TGTGCCAGCAGTAATCGGGTTGGCTACACCTTC. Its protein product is CASSNRVGYTF.

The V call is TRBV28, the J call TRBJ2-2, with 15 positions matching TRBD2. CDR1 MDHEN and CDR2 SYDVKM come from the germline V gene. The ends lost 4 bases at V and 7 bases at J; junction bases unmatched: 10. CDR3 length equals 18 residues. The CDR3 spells CASSSGLAGGIKGGELFF. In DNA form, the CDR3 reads TGTGCCAGCAGTTCGGGACTAGCGGGGGGAATTAAAGGCGGGGAGCTGTTTTTT.

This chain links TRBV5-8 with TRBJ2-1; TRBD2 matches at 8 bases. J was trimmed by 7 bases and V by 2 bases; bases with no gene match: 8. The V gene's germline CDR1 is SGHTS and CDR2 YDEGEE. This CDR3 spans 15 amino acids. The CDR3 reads CASSFLSGSGNEQFF. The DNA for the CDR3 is TGTGCCAGCAGCTTTCTAAGCGGGAGTGGAAATGAGCAGTTCTTC.